This T cell receptor beta chain was obtained from a study of cytomegalovirus exposure and HLA in healthy donors. Overall study context: In a previous analysis, nearly 120 million unique TCR beta sequences were found from some 180 million T cells. Study results and limitations: Researchers catalogued some 160 TCR beta chains as cytomegalovirus-associated.

CDR1 is SGHVS and CDR2 is FNYEAQ in the germline V gene. Trimming took 5 bases from V and 5 from J, leaving 11 bases between them. This CDR3 comprises 13 residues. Use of 60 Vbeta and 13 Jbeta primers characterized the PCR. Only in-frame clones appear in the TCRdb table, and some are missing; sequencing was by immunoSEQ multiplex PCR. The sample carries 130,000 to 150,000 clones, about three quarters recorded once. On this clone itself: Its antigen is as yet unknown.

V gene TRBV7-6 combines with J gene TRBJ2-3; D might be TRBD2 (6 bases). Sequenced sample: PBMCs. The sequence derives from a human donor in good health. Written as DNA, the CDR3 is TGTGCCAGCAGCCAACAGGAGGGAGATACGCAGTATTTT. The encoded protein is CASSQQEGDTQYF.